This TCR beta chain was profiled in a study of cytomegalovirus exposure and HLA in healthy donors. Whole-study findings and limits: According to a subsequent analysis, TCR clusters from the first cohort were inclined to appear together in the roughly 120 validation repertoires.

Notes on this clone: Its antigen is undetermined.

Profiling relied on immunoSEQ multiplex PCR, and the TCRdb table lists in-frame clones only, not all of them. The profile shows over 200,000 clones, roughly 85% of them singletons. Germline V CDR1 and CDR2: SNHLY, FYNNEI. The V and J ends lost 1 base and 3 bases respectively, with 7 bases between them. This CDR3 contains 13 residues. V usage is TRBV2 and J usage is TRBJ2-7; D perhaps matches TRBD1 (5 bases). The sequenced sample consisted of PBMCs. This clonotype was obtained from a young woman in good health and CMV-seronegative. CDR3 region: CASSEDRGYEQYF. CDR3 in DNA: TGTGCCAGCAGTGAAGATAGGGGCTACGAGCAGTACTTC.